The rows below give T cell receptor beta chains drawn from one sample of a study of cytomegalovirus exposure and HLA in healthy donors. Sequencing was performed with immunoSEQ multiplex PCR; in TCRdb, only in-frame clones are kept and a portion is missing. The sample has 100,000 to 150,000 clones; roughly 80% are singletons. Source material: PBMCs. The receptors shown here come from a man aged 30 to 39 in good health and CMV-seropositive. Both conserved end residues are part of each CDR3. D genes are given only for firm matches. The size field is filled for only some rows; it gives once, few, many or a size class.

d_gene	v_gene	j_gene	abundance	CDR3nt	CDR3aa
TRBD2	TRBV19	TRBJ2-7	NA	TGTGCCAGTAGTGGGACTAGCGGGCCCTACGAGCAGTACTTC	CASSGTSGPYEQYF
NA	TRBV20-1	TRBJ2-7	NA	TGCAGTGCCCCAGGTTGGTACGAGCAGTACTTC	CSAPGWYEQYF
TRBD2	TRBV9	TRBJ2-1	NA	TGTGCCAGCAGCCCCGTAGGTTCTAGCGGGAAGCATGAGCAGTTCTTC	CASSPVGSSGKHEQFF
TRBD2	TRBV9	TRBJ2-1	NA	TGTGCCAGCAGCGCGCCCCTCAGCGGGAGTACAGTCGACAATCAGCAGTTCTTC	CASSAPLSGSTVDNQQFF
TRBD1	TRBV7-8	TRBJ2-1	NA	TGTGCCAGCAGCTCGGGGACAGTCGCAAATGAGCAGTTCTTC	CASSSGTVANEQFF
TRBD1	TRBV28	TRBJ2-5	NA	TGTGCCAGCAACTCTCCGGGACAGGGCATGTACCAAGAGACCCAGTACTTC	CASNSPGQGMYQETQYF
TRBD2	TRBV30	TRBJ2-1	NA	TGTGCCTGGGGACTAGCGAATTACAATGAGCAGTTCTTC	CAWGLANYNEQFF
NA	TRBV7-8	TRBJ2-7	NA	TGTGCCAGCAGCCCTGGGGCACACTCCTACGAGCAGTACTTC	CASSPGAHSYEQYF
NA	TRBV5-1	TRBJ1-2	NA	TGCGCCAGCAGCTTTTCCAGGGACTATGGCTACACCTTC	CASSFSRDYGYTF
NA	TRBV5-4	TRBJ2-7	NA	TGTGCCAGCAGCCTAGACGGGTACGAGCAGTACTTC	CASSLDGYEQYF
NA	TRBV20-1	TRBJ1-2	NA	TGCAGTGCTCCATTCTATGGCTACACCTTC	CSAPFYGYTF
NA	TRBV6-4	TRBJ2-2	NA	TGTGCCAGCAGTGACTCGGGGGGAGCGGGCGCCGGGGAGCTGTTTTTT	CASSDSGGAGAGELFF
NA	TRBV6-5	TRBJ1-1	NA	TGTGCCAGCAGTTACCCCGAAGAGATGAACACTGAAGCTTTCTTT	CASSYPEEMNTEAFF
NA	TRBV18	TRBJ1-5	NA	TGTGCCAGCTCCCCGGACAATAGCAATCAGCCCCAGCATTTT	CASSPDNSNQPQHF
TRBD1	TRBV6-1	TRBJ1-1	NA	TGTGCCAGCAGTGAAGGACAGGGGAACACTGAAGCTTTCTTT	CASSEGQGNTEAFF
NA	TRBV25-1	TRBJ2-6	NA	TGTGCCAGCAGTGAGGACAGCTCTGGGGCCAACGTCCTGACTTTC	CASSEDSSGANVLTF
NA	TRBV30	TRBJ2-1	few	TGTGCCTGGAGTAGGACACTTGGCGAGCAGTTCTTC	CAWSRTLGEQFF
NA	TRBV27	TRBJ1-5	NA	TGTGCCAGCAGTTTGGGGAGGGGGTGGAATCAGCCCCAGCATTTT	CASSLGRGWNQPQHF
TRBD2	TRBV4-1	TRBJ2-3	NA	TGCGCCAGCAGCCCCCGTATAGCGGGAGGGCTGAACACAGATACGCAGTATTTT	CASSPRIAGGLNTDTQYF
TRBD2	TRBV28	TRBJ2-7	few	TGTGCCAGCAGCCCGATCGGAACTGGGACTAGGGGATACGAGCAGTACTTC	CASSPIGTGTRGYEQYF
NA	TRBV19	TRBJ2-4	NA	TGTGCCAGTAGTATACTCTCCTATGGGACTGAAGCCAAAAACATTCAGTACTTC	CASSILSYGTEAKNIQYF
TRBD2	TRBV6-5	TRBJ2-1	NA	TGTGCCAGCAGTTCGAGACTAGCCGGCAGGTCGGAGCAGTTCTTC	CASSSRLAGRSEQFF